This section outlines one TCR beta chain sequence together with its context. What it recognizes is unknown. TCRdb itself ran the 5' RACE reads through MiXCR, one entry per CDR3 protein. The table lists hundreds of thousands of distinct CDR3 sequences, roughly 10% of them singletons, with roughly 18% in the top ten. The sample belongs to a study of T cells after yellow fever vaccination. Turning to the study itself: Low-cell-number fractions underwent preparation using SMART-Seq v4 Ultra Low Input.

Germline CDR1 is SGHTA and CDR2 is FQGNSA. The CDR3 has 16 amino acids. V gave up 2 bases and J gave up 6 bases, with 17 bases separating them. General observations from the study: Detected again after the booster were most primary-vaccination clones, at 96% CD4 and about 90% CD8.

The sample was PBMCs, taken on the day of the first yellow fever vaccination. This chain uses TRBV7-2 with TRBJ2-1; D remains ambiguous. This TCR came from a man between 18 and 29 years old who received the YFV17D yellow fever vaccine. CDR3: CASSLNSLILGNEQFF. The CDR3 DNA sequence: TGTGCCAGCAGCTTAAACTCTCTTATCCTAGGCAATGAGCAGTTCTTC.